This passage covers 13 T cell receptor beta chains from one sample sequenced in a study of blood T cell repertoires in COVID-19. Assay used: immunoSEQ multiplex PCR; TCRdb lists only in-frame clones, some missing. The repertoire has about 330,000 clones, 86% of them found once; the top ten carry approximately 1.5%. The sample taken for sequencing was peripheral blood. The receptors derive from a woman aged 50 to 65 with acute or convalescent COVID-19.

The V and J genes are TRBV19 and TRBJ2-2; tentative D call: TRBD1 (6 bases). Germline values: CDR1 LNHDA, CDR2 SQIVND (reference sequence). The V end lost 8 bases, the J end lost 3 bases, and 7 bases lay between the germline ends. The CDR3 sequence is 12 residues long. The CDR3 region has the DNA TGTGCCAGTGACAGGTACACCGGGGAGCTGTTTTTT. Encoded protein: CASDRYTGELFF.

The chain recombines TRBV18 with TRBJ1-1; TRBD1 matches 8 bases. V gave up 4 bases and J gave up 1 base; unmatched junction bases: 2. CDR3 length equals 14 residues. Germline-derived CDR1 and CDR2 are KGHSH and LQKENI. The CDR3 protein is CASSLTGANTEAFF. DNA for the CDR3: TGTGCCAGCTCACTGACAGGGGCGAACACTGAAGCTTTCTTT.

The chain joins TRBV5-1 to TRBJ2-7; possible D gene TRBD2, 6 bases. Deletions cut 5 bases from V and 0 bases from J, with 15 bases between. Looked up from germline, CDR1 is SGHRS and CDR2 is YFSETQ. The CDR3 has 15 amino acids. The CDR3 sequence is CASRDGGASSYEQYF. The CDR3 DNA follows: TGCGCCAGCAGGGACGGAGGGGCCAGCTCCTACGAGCAGTACTTC.

The rearrangement links TRBV29-1 to TRBJ2-6; D is undetermined. Germline CDR1 reads SQVTM; CDR2 reads ANQGSEA. The CDR3 runs to 16 residues. With 4 bases removed from V and 0 bases from J, the gap between germline ends came to 13 bases. In nucleotides, the CDR3 is TGCAGCGTTGGCGGTGGGTTGGGCTCTGGGGCCAACGTCCTGACTTTC. Encoded protein: CSVGGGLGSGANVLTF. Combining the CDR3 with reference TRBV29-1 and TRBJ2-6 gives the whole variable domain SAVISQKPSRDICQRGTSLTIQCQVDSQVTMMFWYRQQPGQSLTLIATANQGSEATYESGFVIDKFPISRPNLTFSTLTVSNMSPEDSSIYLCSVGGGLGSGANVLTFGAGSRLTVL.

The rearrangement joins TRBV5-1 to TRBJ1-2; the D is unclear. CDR3 size: 13 residues. The V end lost 2 bases, the J end lost 3 bases, and 8 bases lay between the germline ends. Germline CDR1 is SGHRS and CDR2 is YFSETQ. In DNA, the CDR3 is TGCGCCAGCAGCTTCACAGCGGACTATGGCTACACCTTC. It specifies CASSFTADYGYTF.

V usage is TRBV2 and J usage is TRBJ2-3; 8 bases fit TRBD2. Germline V gene data show CDR1 as SNHLY and CDR2 as FYNNEI. The CDR3 covers 14 residues. V lost 8 bases to trimming and J lost 1 base; unmatched junction nucleotides: 5. CDR3 region: CASGKTSGTDTQYF. CDR3 DNA sequence: TGTGCCAGCGGAAAGACTAGCGGCACAGATACGCAGTATTTT.

DNA for the CDR3: TGTGCCAGCAGCTTTTCAGGGCTCTATGGCTACACCTTC. It specifies CASSFSGLYGYTF. The chain couples TRBV13 to TRBJ1-2, with D perhaps TRBD1 (5 bases). Germline CDR1 PRHDT, CDR2 FYEKMQ (reference sequence). With 3 bases removed from V and 4 bases from J, the gap between germline ends came to 9 bases. The CDR3 contains 13 residues.

This chain's CDR3 is CASSLGASVSSYNEQFF. CDR3 in DNA: TGCGCCAGCAGCTTGGGGGCTAGCGTGAGCTCCTACAATGAGCAGTTCTTC. The V and J genes are TRBV5-1 and TRBJ2-1; D is possibly TRBD2 (6 bases). The germline gives CDR1 SGHRS, CDR2 YFSETQ. V was trimmed by 0 bases and J by 0 bases, leaving 13 bases between them. CDR3 size: 17 residues.

The chain joins TRBV11-3 to TRBJ2-7, with TRBD2 as a possible D gene (5 bases). V shed 2 bases and J shed 0 bases, with 11 bases lying between them. From germline, CDR1 is SGHNT and CDR2 YENEEA. The length of the CDR3 is 15 residues. CDR3 nucleotides: TGTGCCAGCAGCTTACATGGCAGCGGCTCCTACGAGCAGTACTTC. Translating gives CASSLHGSGSYEQYF.

This chain uses TRBV29-1 with TRBJ2-5; 7 bases fit TRBD1. The germline V gene encodes CDR1 SQVTM and CDR2 ANQGSEA. The CDR3 contains 12 residues. The V and J ends lost 7 bases and 5 bases, in that order; junction bases with no gene match: 7. CDR3 sequence: CSGRQGWETQYF. CDR3 nucleotides: TGCAGCGGTCGACAGGGCTGGGAGACCCAGTACTTC.

The chain combines TRBV7-9 with TRBJ2-1; 11 nucleotides align to TRBD1. The CDR3 is made up of 18 amino acids. Trimming at V came to 0 bases and at J to 1 base, leaving 5 bases not matched to a gene. The V gene's germline CDR1 is SEHNR and CDR2 FQNEAQ (reference sequence). The CDR3, as DNA: TGTGCCAGCAGCTTAGCGTCTCGGGACAGGGGGTCCTACAATGAGCAGTTCTTC. Translated: CASSLASRDRGSYNEQFF.

This chain's CDR3 is CASSGGLAGVLAGELFF. CDR3 coding DNA: TGTGCCAGCAGTGGGGGACTAGCGGGAGTCCTTGCCGGGGAGCTGTTTTTT. V usage is TRBV28 and J usage is TRBJ2-2; 14 nucleotides agree with TRBD2. The CDR3 sequence is 17 residues long. CDR1 MDHEN and CDR2 SYDVKM come from the germline V gene. The J segment lost 6 bases and the V segment lost 5 bases, leaving 8 bases of the junction unmatched.

V is TRBV28 and J is TRBJ1-1; D remains ambiguous. The V end lost 6 bases, the J end lost 0 bases, and 8 bases lay between the germline ends. Germline V gives CDR1 MDHEN, CDR2 SYDVKM. This CDR3 is 13 amino acids long. CDR3 loop: CASSDSMNTEAFF. The CDR3, as DNA: TGTGCCAGCAGCGACTCTATGAACACTGAAGCTTTCTTT.